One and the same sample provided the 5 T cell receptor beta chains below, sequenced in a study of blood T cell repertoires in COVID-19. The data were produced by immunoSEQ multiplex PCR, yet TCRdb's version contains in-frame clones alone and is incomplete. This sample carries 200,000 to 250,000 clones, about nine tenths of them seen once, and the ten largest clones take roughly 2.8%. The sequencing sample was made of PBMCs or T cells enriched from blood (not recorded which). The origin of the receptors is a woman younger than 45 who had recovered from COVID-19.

CDR3: CASSQDRSSSYEQYF. CDR3 coding DNA: TGTGCCAGCAGCCAAGACAGGTCAAGCTCCTACGAGCAGTACTTC. This chain uses TRBV4-2 with TRBJ2-7; D unclear. Germline CDR1 LGHNA, CDR2 YNFKEQ. V was cut by 0 bases and J by 0 bases, with 9 bases left in between. The CDR3 totals 15 residues.

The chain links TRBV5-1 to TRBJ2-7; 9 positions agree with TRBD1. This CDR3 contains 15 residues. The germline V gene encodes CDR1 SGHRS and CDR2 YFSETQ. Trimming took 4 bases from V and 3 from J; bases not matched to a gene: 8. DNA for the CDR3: TGCGCCAGCAGCGACCGGGACAGGGAATACTACGAGCAGTACTTC. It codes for CASSDRDREYYEQYF.

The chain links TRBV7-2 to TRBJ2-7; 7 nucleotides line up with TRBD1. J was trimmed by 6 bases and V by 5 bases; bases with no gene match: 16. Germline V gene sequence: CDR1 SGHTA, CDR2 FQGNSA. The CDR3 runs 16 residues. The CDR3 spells CASSELRDSRFAEQYF. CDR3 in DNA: TGTGCCAGCAGCGAGCTGAGGGACAGCCGGTTCGCCGAGCAGTACTTC.

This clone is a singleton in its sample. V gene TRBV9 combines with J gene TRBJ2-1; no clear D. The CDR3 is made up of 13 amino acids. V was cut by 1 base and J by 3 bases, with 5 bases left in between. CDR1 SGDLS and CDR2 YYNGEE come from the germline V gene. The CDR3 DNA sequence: TGTGCCAGCAGCGTACTAGGCTACAATGAGCAGTTCTTC. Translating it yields CASSVLGYNEQFF.

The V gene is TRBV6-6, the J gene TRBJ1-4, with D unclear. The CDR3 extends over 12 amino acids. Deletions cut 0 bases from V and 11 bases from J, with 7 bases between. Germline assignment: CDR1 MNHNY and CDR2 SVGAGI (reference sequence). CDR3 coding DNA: TGTGCCAGCAGTTACTCGCAAGAGAAACTGTTTTTT. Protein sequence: CASSYSQEKLFF.